The 15 T cell receptor beta chains reported below all come from one sample, sequenced in a study of T cell changes during pregnancy in multiple sclerosis. Only in-frame clones appear in the TCRdb table, and some are missing; sequencing was by immunoSEQ multiplex PCR. The sample yields fewer than 85,000 clones, about 88% seen once. Sample: peripheral blood, taken before pregnancy. The receptors originated from a female donor with multiple sclerosis, enrolled in a pregnancy study.

The J gene is TRBJ1-1, the V gene TRBV11-1, with 10 bases identical to TRBD1. From germline, CDR1 is SGHAT and CDR2 FQDESV (reference sequence). V lost 5 bases, J lost 3 bases, and 9 bases stayed unmatched. The CDR3 sequence is 16 residues long. CDR3 DNA: TGTGCCAGCAGCGTGAGGGACAGGGGCTATGACACTGAAGCTTTCTTT. Translation gives CASSVRDRGYDTEAFF.

The rearrangement links TRBV5-1 to TRBJ2-1; D is possibly TRBD2 (6 bases). This CDR3 spans 13 amino acids. CDR1 and CDR2 (germline): SGHRS, YFSETQ. The germline V and J ends were trimmed by 10 bases and 3 bases, with 14 bases remaining between them. DNA of the CDR3: TGCGCCTGCGGGGATGGTAGCTACAATGAGCAGTTCTTC. This encodes CACGDGSYNEQFF.

V and J are TRBV9 and TRBJ1-3; D is possibly TRBD1 (5 bases). CDR3 length equals 15 residues. Trimming cost V 0 bases and J 0 bases, with 7 bases left between them. CDR1 and CDR2 from the germline V gene are SGDLS and YYNGEE. The CDR3 nucleotides are TGTGCCAGCAGCGTAGAGGGGTTCTCTGGAAACACCATATATTTT. It translates to CASSVEGFSGNTIYF.

The chain joins TRBV13 to TRBJ2-1, with D uncertain. The V end was cut by 4 bases, the J end by 7 bases, with 8 bases between. CDR1 and CDR2 (germline): PRHDT, FYEKMQ (reference sequence). The CDR3 has 12 amino acids. CDR3 loop: CASSSRGNEQFF. The CDR3 DNA sequence: TGTGCCAGCAGCTCCCGAGGAAATGAGCAGTTCTTC. Full variable domain (rest looked up from reference TRBV13 and TRBJ2-1): AAGVIQSPRHLIKEKRETATLKCYPIPRHDTVYWYQQGPGQDPQFLISFYEKMQSDKGSIPDRFSAQQFSDYHSELNMSSLELGDSALYFCASSSRGNEQFFGPGTRLTVL.

This clone was observed once. The chain uses TRBV23-1 and TRBJ2-2; TRBD1 agrees at 8 bases. TRBV23-1 is annotated as an ORF whose role is uncertain. V shed 3 bases, J shed 4 bases, and the junction held 7 bases outside the gene matches. The CDR3 has 16 residues. The CDR3 DNA follows: TGCGCCAGCAGTCAGGCCGGGACAGGAGCCACCGGGGAGCTGTTTTTT. Translated, it gives CASSQAGTGATGELFF.

V gene TRBV7-3 combines with J gene TRBJ2-3; a weak D match, TRBD1 (5 bases). V dropped 3 bases and J dropped 5 bases, with 12 bases sitting between them. The CDR3 is made up of 14 amino acids. Germline loops: CDR1 SGHTA, CDR2 FQGTGA. The CDR3 nucleotides read TGTGCCAGCAGCTTCACAGGAAGGGTAGATACGCAGTATTTT. This encodes CASSFTGRVDTQYF.

This clone turned up a few times. This chain joins TRBV11-2 and TRBJ1-2; D not resolved. The germline CDR1 and CDR2 sequences are SGHAT and FQNNGV. There are 13 residues in the CDR3. The V end was cut by 3 bases, the J end by 4 bases, with 9 bases between. CDR3 protein: CASSFGQIYGYTF. In DNA form, the CDR3 reads TGTGCCAGCAGCTTTGGCCAGATCTATGGCTACACCTTC.

The chain carries TRBV28 and TRBJ2-5; D unresolved. The germline CDR1 and CDR2 sequences are MDHEN and SYDVKM. This CDR3 is built from 12 residues. V gave up 5 bases and J gave up 4 bases, with 8 bases separating them. CDR3 in amino acids: CASSILRETQYF. For the CDR3, the DNA is TGTGCCAGCAGTATCCTAAGAGAGACCCAGTACTTC.

The CDR3 bases are TGTGCCAGCAGTTTGTGGGCAGGAAACTATGGCTACACCTTC. This encodes CASSLWAGNYGYTF. This chain uses TRBV28 with TRBJ1-2; D is ambiguous. Germline CDR1 is MDHEN and CDR2 is SYDVKM. This CDR3 comprises 14 residues. With 3 bases removed from V and 2 bases from J, the gap between germline ends came to 10 bases.

The rearrangement links TRBV5-1 to TRBJ1-1; D might be TRBD1 (6 bases). Germline V CDR1 and CDR2: SGHRS, YFSETQ. The CDR3 runs 13 residues. V was cut by 3 bases and J by 2 bases, with 8 bases left in between. CDR3 in DNA: TGCGCCAGCAGCTCACAGGGTAACACTGAAGCTTTCTTT. It is translated as CASSSQGNTEAFF.

This chain connects TRBV1 to TRBJ2-1; TRBD2, the table's D call, lacks a check against the DNA. TRBV1 is listed as a pseudogene. The CDR3 runs to 20 residues. CDR3 nucleotide sequence: TGCACCAGCAGCCCTGAGACCCCTAGCGGCATTCTTAAATTCTACAATGAGCAGTTCTTC. This codes for CTSSPETPSGILKFYNEQFF.

The chain employs TRBV7-9 and TRBJ1-1; D is uncertain. The CDR3 has 12 amino acids. The germline gives CDR1 SEHNR, CDR2 FQNEAQ (reference sequence). Trimming removed 5 bases from V and 6 bases from J, with 10 bases in between. The CDR3 DNA reads as TGTGCCAGCAGCATTGGCCTCGCTGAAGCTTTCTTT. This translates into CASSIGLAEAFF.

The chain employs TRBV19 and TRBJ1-2; 11 bases line up with TRBD1. Trimming cost V 5 bases and J 4 bases; bases outside gene matches: 6. The CDR3 is made up of 15 amino acids. Germline-derived CDR1 and CDR2 are LNHDA and SQIVND (reference sequence). CDR3 DNA sequence: TGTGCCAGTAGTCCGCGGACAGGGGGCCCCTATGGCTACACCTTC. Protein: CASSPRTGGPYGYTF.

The chain combines TRBV6-5 with TRBJ1-2; a weak D match, TRBD1 (6 bases). In germline, CDR1 is MNHEY, CDR2 SVGAGI. Trimming pared 0 bases from V and 3 bases from J, leaving 14 bases between. The CDR3 consists of 16 residues. The CDR3 here is CASSYSGQGNYYGYTF. CDR3 DNA sequence: TGTGCCAGCAGTTACTCGGGGCAGGGGAATTACTATGGCTACACCTTC.

The chain combines TRBV5-8 with TRBJ2-1; 8 nucleotides match TRBD2. The CDR3 is made up of 16 amino acids. Trimming took 6 bases from V and 2 from J; bases not matched to a gene: 10. The V gene's germline CDR1 is SGHTS and CDR2 YDEGEE. The CDR3 DNA is TGTGCCAGCACCGCCCGGGGGGGGGTCGCCTACAATGAGCAGTTCTTC. This sequence encodes CASTARGGVAYNEQFF.